Listed below are T cell receptor beta chains from one sample, sequenced in a study of human T cells and chemical hapten exposure. TCRdb recomputed calls from the RACE reads with MiXCR, one row per CDR3 protein. The sample lists roughly 200,000 distinct CDR3 sequences, about 25% seen once, with roughly 2.3% in the top ten. This specimen consisted of whole blood, obtained in connection with sensitization to the hapten diphenylcyclopropenone (DPC). Every receptor here comes from a woman between 40 and 50 years old with alopecia areata. Some clones in this sample may be carry-over from other donors' samples. Both conserved end residues are part of each CDR3. The D gene is left open where the match is weak. Some rows mark clone size as missing; the rest say once, few, many or name a class of expanded clone.

.,once,TRBJ1-1,TRBV24-1,CATRAPGIGGTEAFF,TGTGCCACCAGAGCTCCGGGCATTGGTGGGACTGAAGCTTTCTTT
TRBD1,few,TRBJ2-5,TRBV6-2/TRBV6-3,CASSSGQFKTQYF,TGTGCCAGCAGTTCGGGACAGTTCAAGACCCAGTACTTC
TRBD1,few,TRBJ1-6,TRBV10-3,CAISAGDRSRSRNSPLHF,TGTGCCATCAGTGCGGGGGACAGGTCCCGCTCCCGAAATTCACCCCTCCACTTT
.,many,TRBJ2-2,TRBV11-1,CASSPRDENTGELFF,TGTGCCAGCAGCCCCCGGGACGAGAACACCGGGGAGCTGTTTTTT
.,few,TRBJ1-2,TRBV4-3,CASSQDPAFNYGYTF,TGCGCCAGCAGCCAAGATCCGGCGTTTAACTATGGCTACACCTTC
TRBD2,.,TRBJ2-7,TRBV20-1,CSAPSRTSGTTYEQYF,TGCAGTGCCCCCAGCCGAACTAGCGGTACAACCTACGAGCAGTACTTC
.,.,TRBJ2-5,TRBV4-3,CASSQVGHEETQYF,TGCGCCAGCAGCCAAGTAGGGCACGAAGAGACCCAGTACTTC
TRBD2,.,TRBJ2-1,TRBV7-2,CASSLAGLAGNEQFF,TGTGCCAGCAGCTTAGCCGGACTAGCGGGAAATGAGCAGTTCTTC
.,few,TRBJ2-7,TRBV6-5,CASSYSGQWNYEQYF,TGTGCCAGCAGTTACTCGGGGCAGTGGAACTACGAGCAGTACTTC
.,.,TRBJ2-7,TRBV27,CASSRDGLLTEQYF,TGTGCCAGCAGCCGGGATGGACTGCTCACGGAGCAGTACTTC
.,few,TRBJ1-5,TRBV12-3/TRBV12-4,CASSEALWSQHF,TGTGCCAGCAGCGAGGCCCTCTGGTCCCAGCATTTT
TRBD2,.,TRBJ2-1,TRBV7-2,CASCSRREGEQFF,TGTGCCAGCTGCTCTAGGCGGGAGGGTGAGCAGTTCTTC
.,.,TRBJ1-3,TRBV28,CASGRPNSGNTIYF,TGTGCCAGCGGCAGACCAAACTCTGGAAACACCATATATTTT
TRBD2,few,TRBJ2-1,TRBV5-1,CASTGMAGGPGNEQFF,TGCGCCAGCACCGGGATGGCGGGAGGGCCGGGCAATGAGCAGTTCTTC
TRBD2,few,TRBJ2-1,TRBV7-2,CASSPRSGSSYNEQFF,TGTGCCAGCAGCCCAAGGAGCGGGAGCTCCTACAATGAGCAGTTCTTC
.,many,TRBJ2-1,TRBV29-1,CSVSPSGGRNEQFF,TGCAGCGTTTCACCTTCCGGGGGGCGCAATGAGCAGTTCTTC
.,.,TRBJ1-1,TRBV28,CASSLLWLGAFF,TGTGCCAGCAGTTTACTATGGTTAGGGGCTTTCTTT
TRBD2,.,TRBJ2-2,TRBV10-3,CAISESPSGRAVGELFF,TGTGCCATCAGTGAGTCGCCTAGCGGGAGGGCAGTGGGGGAGCTGTTTTTT